This T cell receptor beta chain was observed in a study of blood T cell repertoires in COVID-19. In the study overall: The United States, Italy and Spain were the sources of the acute and convalescent COVID-19 samples. PBMCs, B-cell-depleted T cells, or T cells were the source of the cDNA or gDNA that made up the material.

Recruited during active infection, patients (from Seattle) were subsequently followed longitudinally. V was clipped by 6 bases and J by 6 bases; unmatched bases: 15. CDR1 and CDR2 from the germline V gene are SGHRS and YFSETQ. This CDR3 has 16 residues. Per the original methods: Amplification of reference gene primers provided the estimated nucleated cell counts. Data came from immunoSEQ multiplex PCR; TCRdb stores just in-frame clones and leaves some out. D and trimming come from the DNA, and the V and J calls and clone size come from that table. The table has about 300,000 clones, 84% seen once. This receptor was obtained from a human donor with COVID-19, enrolled during active disease. The donor label of this sample is uncertain. Material: peripheral blood. The chain combines TRBV5-1 with TRBJ2-1; 7 positions match TRBD2. This CDR3 is CASILGGDPGGNEQFF. CDR3 nucleotides: TGCGCCAGCATCCTCGGAGGGGACCCGGGGGGCAATGAGCAGTTCTTC.